This TCR beta chain was observed in a study of blood T cell repertoires in COVID-19. Turning to the study itself: Samples representing acute and convalescent COVID-19 were sourced from the United States, Italy and Spain. Sources were T cells, B-cell-depleted T cells, or PBMCs; the material itself was cDNA or gDNA.

The CDR3 sequence is 14 residues long. CDR1 is SGHRS, CDR2 YFSETQ, per germline. After removal of 3 bases from V and 9 bases from J, the junction contained 4 bases not matched to a gene. Original handling: Nucleated cell number was recorded as an estimate derived from reference gene primer amplification. The assay was immunoSEQ multiplex PCR, and TCRdb's table has in-frame clones only and misses some. From that table come the V and J calls and clone size; the DNA was used to work out D and trimming. The sample lists under 200,000 clones; approximately 83% were seen once. Input material: peripheral blood. The clonotype comes from a human donor in a cohort sampled during active COVID-19. V gene TRBV5-1 combines with J gene TRBJ1-6; 9 bases line up with TRBD1. The CDR3 sequence: CASSSGQGPSPLHF. The CDR3 bases are TGCGCCAGCAGCTCGGGACAGGGACCTTCACCCCTCCACTTT. The variable domain in full, with the rest retrieved from reference TRBV5-1 and TRBJ1-6, is KAGVTQTPRYLIKTRGQQVTLSCSPISGHRSVSWYQQTPGQGLQFLFEYFSETQRNKGNFPGRFSGRQFSNSRSEMNVSTLELGDSALYLCASSSGQGPSPLHFGNGTRLTVT.